This entry lists 4 T cell receptor beta chains sequenced from one sample in a study of blood T cell repertoires in COVID-19. This table comes from immunoSEQ multiplex PCR, and its TCRdb copy is limited to in-frame clones, with some not included. Altogether about 250,000 clones are present, approximately 85% being singletons, with the ten largest covering 0.85% to 0.9%. The source material was peripheral blood. Receptors originate from a human donor with COVID-19, enrolled during active disease. The donor label of this sample is uncertain.

The chain uses TRBV9 and TRBJ2-7, with 9 nucleotides matching TRBD2. The J segment lost 4 bases and the V segment lost 4 bases, leaving 12 bases of the junction unmatched. Germline assignment: CDR1 SGDLS and CDR2 YYNGEE. This CDR3 has 16 residues. CDR3 residues: CASSPGGGSGSYEQYF. The CDR3 nucleotides read TGTGCCAGCAGCCCGGGAGGGGGTAGCGGGAGTTACGAGCAGTACTTC.

With regard to this clone: Other nucleotide sequences from this sample produce the same CDR3. The chain is built from TRBV3-1 (or the pseudogene TRBV3-2) and TRBJ1-5, with a possible D match to TRBD1 (5 bases). This CDR3 has 14 residues. V shed 0 bases and J shed 9 bases, with 12 bases lying between them. CDR1 is LGHDT and CDR2 is YNNKEL in the germline V gene (reference sequence). In nucleotides, the CDR3 is TGTGCCAGCAGCCAAGACAGGTCCGGGGGGCCCCAGCATTTT. Translated: CASSQDRSGGPQHF.

V is TRBV5-1 and J is TRBJ1-6; 7 nucleotides match TRBD1. Germline CDR1 reads SGHRS; CDR2 reads YFSETQ. The CDR3 contains 15 residues. J lost 8 bases, V lost 4 bases, and 9 bases had no gene match. The CDR3 sequence is CASSIQGFGDSPLHF. The CDR3 DNA follows: TGCGCCAGCAGCATACAGGGGTTCGGGGATTCACCCCTCCACTTT.

This chain links TRBV28 with TRBJ2-3, with 7 bases identical to TRBD1. After removal of 8 bases from V and 1 base from J, the junction contained 9 bases not matched to a gene. Germline values: CDR1 MDHEN, CDR2 SYDVKM. The CDR3 consists of 15 residues. CDR3 in DNA: TGTGCCAGCCACCCGGCGAGGGGGCGCACAGATACGCAGTATTTT. Its protein product is CASHPARGRTDTQYF. The variable domain in full, completed from reference TRBV28 and TRBJ2-3, reads DVKVTQSSRYLVKRTGEKVFLECVQDMDHENMFWYRQDPGLGLRLIYFSYDVKMKEKGDIPEGYSVSREKKERFSLILESASTNQTSMYLCASHPARGRTDTQYFGPGTRLTVL.